The present TCR beta chain was sequenced within a study of identical twins. General study points: Shared out-of-frame alpha sequences (those common to twins) showed excess low generation probability. Invariant MAIT and iNKT cells could partly confound zero-insertion analyses. Donors were not followed over many years; analysis was cross-sectional.

In this sample, this clonotype turned up a few times. Its antigen remains unknown. Template switching (which added a universal primer site) was used, and cDNA carried unique molecular identifiers. TCRdb used MiXCR to reprocess the 5' RACE reads, holding one entry per CDR3 protein. Found here are under 250,000 distinct CDR3 sequences, around a tenth of them singletons; the top ten hold about 5.2%. The germline gives CDR1 SGHAT, CDR2 FQDESV (reference sequence). This CDR3 spans 18 amino acids. Trimming stripped 0 bases from V and 7 bases from J, with 22 bases between. V gene TRBV11-1 combines with J gene TRBJ2-1; no clear D. The sequence was collected from a woman in her late teens or twenties in good health. What was sequenced was memory (CD45RO+) T cells sorted from blood. In DNA form, the CDR3 reads TGTGCCAGCAGCTTAGCGCAGTATCGGAGAGAAATAGATAATGAGCAGTTCTTC. Amino acids: CASSLAQYRREIDNEQFF.